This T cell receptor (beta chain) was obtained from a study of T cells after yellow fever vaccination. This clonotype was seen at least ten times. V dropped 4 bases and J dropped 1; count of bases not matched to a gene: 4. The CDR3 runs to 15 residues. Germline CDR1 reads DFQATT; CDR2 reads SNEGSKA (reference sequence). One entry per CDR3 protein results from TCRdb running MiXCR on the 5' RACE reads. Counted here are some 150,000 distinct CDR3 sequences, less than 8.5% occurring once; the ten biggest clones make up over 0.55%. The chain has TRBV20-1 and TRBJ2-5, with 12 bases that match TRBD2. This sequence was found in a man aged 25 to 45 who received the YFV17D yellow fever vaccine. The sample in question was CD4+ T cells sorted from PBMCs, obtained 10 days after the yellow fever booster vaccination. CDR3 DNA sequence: TGCAGTGCTAAGGGACTAGCGGGCCTCCAAGAGACCCAGTACTTC. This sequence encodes CSAKGLAGLQETQYF.